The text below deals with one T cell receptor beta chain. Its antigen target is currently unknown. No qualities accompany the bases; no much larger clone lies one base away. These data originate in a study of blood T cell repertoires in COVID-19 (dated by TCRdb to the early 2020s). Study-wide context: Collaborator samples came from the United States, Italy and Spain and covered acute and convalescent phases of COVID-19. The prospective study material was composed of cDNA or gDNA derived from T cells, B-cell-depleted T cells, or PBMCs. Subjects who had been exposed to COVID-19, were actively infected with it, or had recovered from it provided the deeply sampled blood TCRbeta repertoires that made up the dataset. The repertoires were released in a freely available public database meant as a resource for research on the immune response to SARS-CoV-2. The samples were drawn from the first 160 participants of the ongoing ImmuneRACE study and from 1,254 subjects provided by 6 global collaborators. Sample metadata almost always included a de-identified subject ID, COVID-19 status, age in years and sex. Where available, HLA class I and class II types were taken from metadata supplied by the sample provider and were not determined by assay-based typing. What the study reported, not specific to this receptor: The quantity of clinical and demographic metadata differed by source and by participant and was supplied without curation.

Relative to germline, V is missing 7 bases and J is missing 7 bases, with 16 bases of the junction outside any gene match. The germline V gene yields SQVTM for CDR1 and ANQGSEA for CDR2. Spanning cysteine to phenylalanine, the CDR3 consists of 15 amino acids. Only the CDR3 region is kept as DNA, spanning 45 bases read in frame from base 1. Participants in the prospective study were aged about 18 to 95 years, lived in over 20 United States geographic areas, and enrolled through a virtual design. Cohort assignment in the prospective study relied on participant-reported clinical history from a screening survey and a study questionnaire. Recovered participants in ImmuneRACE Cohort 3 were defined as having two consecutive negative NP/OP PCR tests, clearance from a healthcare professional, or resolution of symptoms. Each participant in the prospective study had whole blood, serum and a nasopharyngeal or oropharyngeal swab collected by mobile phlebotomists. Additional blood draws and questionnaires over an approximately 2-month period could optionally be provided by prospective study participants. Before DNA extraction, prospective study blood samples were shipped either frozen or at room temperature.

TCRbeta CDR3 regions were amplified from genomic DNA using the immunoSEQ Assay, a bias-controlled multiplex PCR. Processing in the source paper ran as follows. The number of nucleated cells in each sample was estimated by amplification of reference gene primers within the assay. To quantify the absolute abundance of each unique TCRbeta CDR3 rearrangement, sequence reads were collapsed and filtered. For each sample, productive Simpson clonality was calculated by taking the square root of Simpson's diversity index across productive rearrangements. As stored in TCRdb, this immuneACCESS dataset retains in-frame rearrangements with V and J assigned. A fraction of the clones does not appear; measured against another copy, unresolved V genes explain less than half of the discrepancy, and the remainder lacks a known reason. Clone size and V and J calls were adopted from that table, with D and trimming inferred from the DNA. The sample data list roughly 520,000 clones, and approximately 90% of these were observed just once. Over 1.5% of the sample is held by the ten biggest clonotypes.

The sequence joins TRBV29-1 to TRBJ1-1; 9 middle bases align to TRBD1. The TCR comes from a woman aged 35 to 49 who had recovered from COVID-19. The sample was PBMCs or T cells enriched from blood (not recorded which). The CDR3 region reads CSAHPLTGGYREAFF. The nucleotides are TGCAGCGCCCACCCCTTAACAGGGGGCTATCGTGAAGCTTTCTTT.